These 5 T cell receptor beta chains were sequenced from one sample in a study of T cell changes during pregnancy in multiple sclerosis. Sequencing was performed with immunoSEQ multiplex PCR; in TCRdb, only in-frame clones are kept and a portion is missing. The table records over 100,000 clones, around 90% of them present only once. This material consisted of peripheral blood, taken in the third trimester of pregnancy. All receptors come from a female donor with multiple sclerosis, enrolled in a pregnancy study.

The chain uses TRBV18 and TRBJ1-2, with D unresolved. V was cut by 6 bases and J by 4 bases, with 15 bases left in between. CDR3 size: 14 residues. Per germline, CDR1 KGHSH and CDR2 LQKENI. The CDR3 DNA sequence: TGTGCCAGCTCCCCCCGGGGAGAGACCTATGGCTACACCTTC. It specifies CASSPRGETYGYTF. Using reference TRBV18 and TRBJ1-2 for the parts outside the CDR3, the full variable domain is NAGVMQNPRHLVRRRGQEARLRCSPMKGHSHVYWYRQLPEEGLKFMVYLQKENIIDESGMPKERFSAEFPKEGPSILRIQQVVRGDSAAYFCASSPRGETYGYTFGSGTRLTVV.

V is TRBV11-3 and J is TRBJ2-1; 7 nucleotides line up with TRBD2. After removal of 4 bases from V and 1 base from J, the junction contained 7 bases not matched to a gene. The CDR3 is 16 amino acids. The germline CDR1 and CDR2 sequences are SGHNT and YENEEA. CDR3 in DNA: TGTGCCAGCAGCTCAGGTCGGGGGGATTCCTACAATGAGCAGTTCTTC. Protein: CASSSGRGDSYNEQFF.

J is TRBJ1-3 and V is TRBV28; TRBD1 is a possible D gene (6 bases). With 1 base removed from V and 2 bases from J, the gap between germline ends came to 6 bases. CDR1 and CDR2 from the germline V gene are MDHEN and SYDVKM. The CDR3 length is 14 residues. The CDR3 coding sequence is TGTGCCAGCAGTTTATCAGGGGCTGGAAACACCATATATTTT. The encoded protein is CASSLSGAGNTIYF.

This clone was detected once. V usage is TRBV5-4 and J usage is TRBJ2-1; D remains unclear. The CDR3 extends over 14 amino acids. Germline values: CDR1 SGHNT, CDR2 YYREEE (reference sequence). The V and J ends lost 0 bases and 1 base respectively, with 5 bases between them. In nucleotides, the CDR3 is TGTGCCAGCAGCTTGGGGCTGTCCTACAATGAGCAGTTCTTC. Protein product: CASSLGLSYNEQFF. Combining the CDR3 with reference TRBV5-4 and TRBJ2-1 gives the whole variable domain ETGVTQSPTHLIKTRGQQVTLRCSSQSGHNTVSWYQQALGQGPQFIFQYYREEENGRGNFPPRFSGLQFPNYSSELNVNALELDDSALYLCASSLGLSYNEQFFGPGTRLTVL.

This chain links TRBV7-9 with TRBJ1-1, with 7 bases fitting TRBD1. The CDR3 is 16 amino acids. The V segment lost 5 bases and the J segment 0 bases; nucleotides outside the gene matches: 9. Germline lookup yields CDR1 SEHNR and CDR2 FQNEAQ (reference sequence). CDR3 DNA: TGTGCCAGCAGCCCGCCGCCGGGACAGCTGAACACTGAAGCTTTCTTT. Encoded protein: CASSPPPGQLNTEAFF.